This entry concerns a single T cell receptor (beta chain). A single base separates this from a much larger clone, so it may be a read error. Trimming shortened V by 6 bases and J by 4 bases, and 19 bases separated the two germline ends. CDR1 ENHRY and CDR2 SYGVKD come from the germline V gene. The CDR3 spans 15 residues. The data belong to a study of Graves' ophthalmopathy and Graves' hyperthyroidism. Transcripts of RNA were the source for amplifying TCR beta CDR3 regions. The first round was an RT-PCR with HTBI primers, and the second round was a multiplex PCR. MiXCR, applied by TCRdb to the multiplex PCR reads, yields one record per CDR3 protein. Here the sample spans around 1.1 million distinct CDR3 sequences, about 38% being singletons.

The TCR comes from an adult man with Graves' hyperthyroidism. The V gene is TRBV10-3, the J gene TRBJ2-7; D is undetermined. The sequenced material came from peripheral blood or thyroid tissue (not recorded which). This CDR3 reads CAIRTTLSYPYEQYF. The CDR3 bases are TGTGCCATCAGAACCACGTTGAGTTACCCTTACGAGCAGTACTTC.